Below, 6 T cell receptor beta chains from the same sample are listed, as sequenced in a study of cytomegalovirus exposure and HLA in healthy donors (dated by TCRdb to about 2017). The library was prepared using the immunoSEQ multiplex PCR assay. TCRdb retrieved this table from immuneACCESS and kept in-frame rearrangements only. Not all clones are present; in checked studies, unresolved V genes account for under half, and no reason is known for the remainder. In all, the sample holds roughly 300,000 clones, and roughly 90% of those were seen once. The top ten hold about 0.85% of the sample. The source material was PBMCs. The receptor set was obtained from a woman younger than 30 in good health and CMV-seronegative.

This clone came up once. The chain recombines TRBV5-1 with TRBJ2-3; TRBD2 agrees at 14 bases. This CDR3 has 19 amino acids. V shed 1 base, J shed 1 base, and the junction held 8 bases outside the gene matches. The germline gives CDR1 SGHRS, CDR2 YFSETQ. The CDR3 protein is CASSLWGLAGEGGTDTQYF. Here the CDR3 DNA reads TGCGCCAGCAGCTTGTGGGGACTAGCGGGAGAAGGGGGCACAGATACGCAGTATTTT.

Here the CDR3 DNA reads TGTGCCAGCAGCCAAAGATACAGGGACCGGGCCATCCGCTCTGGAAACACCATATATTTT. It translates to CASSQRYRDRAIRSGNTIYF. The chain carries TRBV4-2 and TRBJ1-3; a weak D match, TRBD1 (6 bases). Trimming took off 2 bases at V and 0 bases at J, with 23 bases between the two ends. The CDR3 is made up of 20 amino acids. Looked up from germline, CDR1 is LGHNA and CDR2 is YNFKEQ.

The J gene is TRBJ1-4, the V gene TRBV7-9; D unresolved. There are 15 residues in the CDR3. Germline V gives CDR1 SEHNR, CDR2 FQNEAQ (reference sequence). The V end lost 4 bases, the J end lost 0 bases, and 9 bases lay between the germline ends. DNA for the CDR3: TGTGCCAGCAGCTCCAGAGGTGCAACTAATGAAAAACTGTTTTTT. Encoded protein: CASSSRGATNEKLFF.

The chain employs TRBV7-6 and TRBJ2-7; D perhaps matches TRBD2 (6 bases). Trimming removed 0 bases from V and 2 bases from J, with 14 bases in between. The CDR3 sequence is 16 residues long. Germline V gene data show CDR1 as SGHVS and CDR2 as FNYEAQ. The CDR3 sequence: CASSLAVGGVAYEQYF. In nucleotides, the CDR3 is TGTGCCAGCAGCTTAGCTGTTGGCGGGGTCGCCTACGAGCAGTACTTC.

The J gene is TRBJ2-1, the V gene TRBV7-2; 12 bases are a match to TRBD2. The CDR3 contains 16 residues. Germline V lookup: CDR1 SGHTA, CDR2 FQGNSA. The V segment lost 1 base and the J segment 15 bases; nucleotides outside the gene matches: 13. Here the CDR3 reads CASSLEVRTSGIGLFF. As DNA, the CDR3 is TGTGCCAGCAGCTTAGAGGTGCGGACTAGCGGGATAGGGCTGTTCTTC.

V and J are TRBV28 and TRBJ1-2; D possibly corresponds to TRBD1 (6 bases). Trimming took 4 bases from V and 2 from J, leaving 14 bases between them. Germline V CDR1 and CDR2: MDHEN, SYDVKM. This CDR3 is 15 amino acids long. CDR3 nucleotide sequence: TGTGCCAGCAGTTCACAGGGTTTGTTGAACTATGGCTACACCTTC. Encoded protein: CASSSQGLLNYGYTF.